This T cell receptor (beta chain) was sequenced for a study of cytomegalovirus exposure and HLA in healthy donors (dated by TCRdb to about 2017). Describing the broader study: An earlier analysis of 587 of the donors reported about 280 Gb of sequence data and some 110 million unique TCR beta sequences obtained from about 179 million T cells. An early release covering roughly 640 HLA-typed donors comprised 250 to 350 gigabases of sequencing data and 65 million to 100 million unique TCR sequences. The genetic ancestry cluster associated with self-reported Caucasian donors included 81% of the roughly 410 genotyped donors. The study aimed to test whether cataloging public T cell receptors could reveal signatures of past pathogen exposure. Using immunosequencing, the study profiled T cell repertoires from about 650 subjects and related those repertoires to cytomegalovirus serostatus. A separate validation cohort of roughly 130 different subjects was used in addition to the roughly 720-subject first cohort. To predict cytomegalovirus infection status, the study brought together high-throughput TCR immunosequencing, statistical association of individual TCRs with disease status, and machine learning. To study patterns of TCR occurrence, a later analysis re-analyzed previously published TCR beta repertoires from 666 donors and added high-resolution HLA genotyping. In the later analysis, no new phenotypic data were used to find candidate immune exposures; instead, reliance was placed on TCR beta sequences and their occurrence across donors. To decide whether each TCR beta V gene segment behaved as functional or pseudogenic, an earlier analysis of several hundred of the donors relied on high-throughput TCR beta sequencing. Donor age, sex, ethnicity and CMV serostatus were compiled alongside the repertoire data. In a later genetic analysis, genome-wide SNP genotypes for about three fifths of the 666 donors were used, and that subset was treated as a discovery cohort. All discovery cohort repertoires had been generated on a single sequencing platform. Class I and class II HLA loci were covered by the typing at four-digit resolution. Typing coverage differed by locus: A, B, C, DRB1 and DQB1 were typed in about 620-630 donors, DQA1 in 522, DPA1 in some 610, and DPB1 in 472. Roughly 5 DR-DQ haplotypes were handled as single units for association and clustering because linkage in the cohort was strong. On average, about 200,000 unique TCR beta nucleotide sequences were sequenced per donor among more than 350 genotyped donors of the cohort, with 15% to 20% of those sequences being non-productive.

Worth noting for this clone: Its antigen has not been determined. Base qualities are missing; no much larger clone stands one base away.

The library was prepared using the immunoSEQ multiplex PCR assay. A mixture of 60 forward primers for TCR Vbeta segments and 13 reverse primers for TCR Jbeta segments was used in the multiplex PCR. The CDR3 region of rearranged TCR beta genes was amplified from genomic DNA with a multiplex PCR assay. Amplified TCR beta libraries were sequenced as 87-base-pair reads on the Illumina HiSeq System. As for the authors' bioinformatics: Across the roughly 640 repertoires, a later analysis counted 80 million or so unique TCR beta chains, roughly 11 million of which were shared by at least two donors. Raw reads were error-corrected and collapsed into unique sequences by a nearest-neighbor algorithm in which closely related sequences were merged to remove PCR and sequencing errors. To assign V, D and J gene segments, CDR3 sequences were aligned to IMGT reference sequences. For a sequence to be retained, a match of at least six nucleotides to both a V gene segment and a J gene segment was required. Rearrangements were called productive when the CDR3 lacked stop codons and stayed in frame with V and J; all others were non-productive. CDR3 was defined by IMGT convention, running from the second conserved V-encoded cysteine to the conserved J-encoded phenylalanine. In an earlier analysis of roughly 580 of the donors, sequences lacking an unambiguous match to a single V gene segment were excluded. An earlier analysis of fewer than 650 of the donors classified V segments as functional when productive rearrangements were above 56.7% and as segregating when the standard deviation between donors was above 5%. A statistical classification framework was built to diagnose cytomegalovirus status from the catalog of TCR beta chain sequences. A later analysis assigned V and J genes by comparing TCR nucleotide sequences with IMGT/GENE-DB human TR gene sequences. The TCRdist pipeline was used in a later analysis to assign CDR3 sequences and most-parsimonious VDJ recombination scenarios. In a later analysis, each TCR beta chain was defined by its CDR3 amino acid sequence together with its V-gene family, and reads lacking a unique V-gene family were excluded. To address suspected cross-contamination and a sequencing artifact, a later analysis removed roughly 580 highly shared, low-generation-probability nucleotide sequences. In a later analysis, a clonal expansion index was calculated for each public chain from normalized within-repertoire ranks of inferred template counts. In a later analysis, generation probabilities were computed using a VDJ recombination model fitted to out-of-frame rearrangements, and the results were checked against IGoR. Hypergeometric tests were used in a later analysis to score TCR-TCR, TCR-HLA and TCR-CMV co-occurrence, with a repertoire-size bias correction applied to the TCR pairs. To estimate false discovery rates, a later analysis permuted the HLA or CMV assignments 20 times. In a later analysis, co-occurring TCRs were grouped with DBSCAN, and TCRdist sequence similarity was added when clustering was performed within HLA-allele-positive subsets. Co-occurrence clustering excluded repertoires with fewer than 30,000 or more than 120,000 public chains, plus five with anomalous nucleotide sharing. This is the immuneACCESS table as TCRdb keeps it, with only in-frame sequences that have V and J called. A part of the clones is gone; compared with another copy, unresolved V genes explain less than half, and the rest is unexplained. That table gives V, J and clone size, and the DNA gave D and trimming. The sample contains around 170,000 clones, about 80% of them found a single time. The ten largest clonotypes hold approximately 2.9% of the sample.

The cohort consisted of 666 healthy bone marrow donors. All cohort members were sampled while nominally healthy, although unrecorded immune exposures were likely present. The donor tested CMV seropositive and was one of the 289 seropositive cohort members. A peripheral blood sample was collected from each donor, and TCR beta sequencing was performed on peripheral blood mononuclear cells. The Qiagen DNeasy Blood Extraction Kit was used to extract genomic DNA from the blood cell samples. The CDR3 starts with the cysteine, ends with the phenylalanine, and has 15 residues. CDR3 DNA is the only sequence kept; it has 45 bases, read in frame from the first base. V is reduced by 0 bases and J by 6 bases, leaving a spacing of 9 bases between them. In the germline V gene (reference sequence), CDR1 corresponds to SEHNR and CDR2 to FQNEAQ. What the research found in general, with its limitations: Only TCR beta chains were sequenced in this cohort, and the absence of alpha or paired-chain data limited detectable features. In a later analysis, TCR association rates were found to vary across HLA loci, with the most associated TCRs seen for DRB1 alleles and the fewest for HLA-C alleles. Strong co-occurrence of HLA alleles, especially DR and DQ, made assigning TCR associations to individual alleles difficult. Across donors, most TCR sequences were observed very rarely, whereas some public TCRs were present in many individuals. V-gene and J-gene trimming of TCR beta chains was associated with a missense DCLRE1C variant in a later genetic analysis, and the association was replicated in an independent cohort. A few of the identified cytomegalovirus-associated TCR beta chains were confirmed in vitro to be specific for cytomegalovirus antigens. Some IMGT-functional V segments, including TRBV6-2 and TRBV6-3, could not be distinguished by the 87-base-pair reads and were therefore excluded. Because some donors lacked HLA typing at each locus, the association tests relied only on the typed subset. A later analysis found that most CMV-associated TCR beta chains appeared HLA-restricted, with HLA associations seemingly driven largely by CMV exposure. Broadly in line with IMGT annotations, most TCR beta V segments showed up in productive rearrangements about 87% or about 30% of the time in an earlier analysis of about 500 of the donors. For the cohort, immune exposure information was limited to CMV serostatus. Because counts were too low, roughly 16 rarely observed V segments, including chromosome 9 orphons, were excluded from the earlier analysis of 587 of the donors. A cluster of highly shared sequence variants was judged likely to be a technical artifact of the sequencing pipeline. In a later analysis, several top co-occurrence clusters were reported to appear linked to parvovirus B19, influenza, CMV and Epstein-Barr virus. In a later genetic analysis, fewer N-insertions in productive TCRs were reported among donors in an Asian-associated ancestry cluster than the approximately 670-donor mean. Presence/absence analyses assumed roughly uniform sequencing depth across donors, an assumption that may not hold. Linkage disequilibrium might explain the correlated functional status among segregating V segments, but an unknown experimental factor could not be excluded. Specific HLA alleles were associated with 15,000 to 20,000 TCR beta sequences at a false discovery rate of 0.05 in a later analysis. The study listed 150 to 200 TCR beta chains as associated with cytomegalovirus. It was suggested by the authors that the approach could potentially be generalized to other disease states and immunological phenotypes. A further reported finding was that TCR beta sequences accurately predicted the HLA-A and HLA-B alleles for most subjects in the first cohort. In a later analysis, HLA-associated TCR beta chains were found to be more clonally expanded and to have lower generation probabilities than equally common non-associated chains. In both the original and validation cohorts, the classifier was reported to diagnose cytomegalovirus status with high specificity and sensitivity.

This sequence uses TRBV7-9 and TRBJ1-6, with a tentative D gene TRBD1 over 5 matching bases. The source of this sequence is a woman aged 50 to 65 in good health and CMV-seropositive. Sequences were obtained from PBMCs. The DNA sequence is given as TGTGCCAGCAGCTTAGCGCAGGGACTTAATTCACCCCTCCACTTT. Translated, this gives CASSLAQGLNSPLHF.